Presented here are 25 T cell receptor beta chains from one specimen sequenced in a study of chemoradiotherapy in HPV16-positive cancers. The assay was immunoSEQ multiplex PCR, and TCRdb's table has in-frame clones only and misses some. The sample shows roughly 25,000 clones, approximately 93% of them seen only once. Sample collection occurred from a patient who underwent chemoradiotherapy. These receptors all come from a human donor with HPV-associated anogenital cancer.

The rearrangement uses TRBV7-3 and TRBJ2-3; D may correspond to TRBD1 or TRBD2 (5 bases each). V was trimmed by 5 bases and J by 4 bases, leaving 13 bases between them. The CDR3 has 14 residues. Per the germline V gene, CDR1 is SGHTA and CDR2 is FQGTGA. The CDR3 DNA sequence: TGTGCCAGCAGCCCCGGGACGACGGCAGATACGCAGTATTTT. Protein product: CASSPGTTADTQYF.

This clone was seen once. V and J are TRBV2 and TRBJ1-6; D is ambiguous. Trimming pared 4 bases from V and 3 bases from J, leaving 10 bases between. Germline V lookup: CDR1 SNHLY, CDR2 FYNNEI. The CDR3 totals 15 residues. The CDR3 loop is CASSVSVFYNSPLHF. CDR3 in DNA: TGTGCCAGCAGTGTATCGGTATTCTATAATTCACCCCTCCACTTT.

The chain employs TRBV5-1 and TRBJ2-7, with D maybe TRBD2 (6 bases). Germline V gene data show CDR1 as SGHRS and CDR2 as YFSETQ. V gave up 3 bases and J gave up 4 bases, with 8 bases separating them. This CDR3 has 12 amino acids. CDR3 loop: CASSSGGYEQYF. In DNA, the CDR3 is TGCGCCAGCAGCTCCGGGGGATACGAGCAGTACTTC. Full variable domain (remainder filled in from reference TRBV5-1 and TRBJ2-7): KAGVTQTPRYLIKTRGQQVTLSCSPISGHRSVSWYQQTPGQGLQFLFEYFSETQRNKGNFPGRFSGRQFSNSRSEMNVSTLELGDSALYLCASSSGGYEQYFGPGTRLTVT.

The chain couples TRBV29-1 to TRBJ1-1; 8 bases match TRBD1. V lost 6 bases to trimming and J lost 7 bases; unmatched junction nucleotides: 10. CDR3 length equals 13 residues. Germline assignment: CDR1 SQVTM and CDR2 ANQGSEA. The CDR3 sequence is CSVSVGQGGEAFF. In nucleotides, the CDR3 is TGCAGCGTCTCCGTTGGACAGGGTGGTGAAGCTTTCTTT.

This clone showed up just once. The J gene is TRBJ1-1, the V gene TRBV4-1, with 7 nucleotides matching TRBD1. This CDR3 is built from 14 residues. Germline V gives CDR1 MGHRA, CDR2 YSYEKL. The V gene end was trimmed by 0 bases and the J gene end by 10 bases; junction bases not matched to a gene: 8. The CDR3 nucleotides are TGCGCCAGCAGCCAAGATAGCAGGGGGGGAAGAGCTTTCTTT. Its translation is CASSQDSRGGRAFF.

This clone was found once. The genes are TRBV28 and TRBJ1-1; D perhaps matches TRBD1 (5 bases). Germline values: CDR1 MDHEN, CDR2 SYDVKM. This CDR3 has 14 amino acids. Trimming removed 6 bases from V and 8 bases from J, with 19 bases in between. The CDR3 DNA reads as TGTGCCAGCAGCCCCGGTACCTCTCGGGGGGAAGCTTTCTTT. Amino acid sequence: CASSPGTSRGEAFF.

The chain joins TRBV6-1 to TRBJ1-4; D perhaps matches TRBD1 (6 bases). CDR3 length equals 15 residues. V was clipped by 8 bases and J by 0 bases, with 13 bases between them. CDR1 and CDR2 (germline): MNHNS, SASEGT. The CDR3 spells CASEGEGATNEKLFF. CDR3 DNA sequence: TGTGCCAGCGAAGGGGAGGGGGCAACTAATGAAAAACTGTTTTTT.

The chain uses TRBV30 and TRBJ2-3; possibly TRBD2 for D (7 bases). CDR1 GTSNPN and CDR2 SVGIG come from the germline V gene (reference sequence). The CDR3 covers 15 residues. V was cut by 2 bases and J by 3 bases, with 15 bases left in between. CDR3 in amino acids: CAWSRGGGRTDTQYF. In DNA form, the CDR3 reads TGTGCCTGGAGTCGAGGGGGGGGCCGGACAGATACGCAGTATTTT.

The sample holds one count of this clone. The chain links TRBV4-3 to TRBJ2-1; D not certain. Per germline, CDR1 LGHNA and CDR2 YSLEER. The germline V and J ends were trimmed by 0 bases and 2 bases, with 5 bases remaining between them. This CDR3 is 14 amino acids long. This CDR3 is CASSQDGPYNEQFF. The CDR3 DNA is TGCGCCAGCAGCCAAGACGGTCCCTACAATGAGCAGTTCTTC.

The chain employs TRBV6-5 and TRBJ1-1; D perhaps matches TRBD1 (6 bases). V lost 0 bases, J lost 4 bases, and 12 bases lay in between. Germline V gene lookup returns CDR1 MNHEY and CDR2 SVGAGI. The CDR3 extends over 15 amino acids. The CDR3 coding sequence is TGTGCCAGCAGTTACTCGAATTGGGGGGCCACTGAAGCTTTCTTT. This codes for CASSYSNWGATEAFF.

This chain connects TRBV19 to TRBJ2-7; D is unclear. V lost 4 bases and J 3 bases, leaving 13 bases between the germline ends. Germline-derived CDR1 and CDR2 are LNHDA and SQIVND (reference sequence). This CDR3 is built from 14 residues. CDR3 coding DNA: TGTGCCAGTAGTAACCCGGGTCGAAGCTACGAGCAGTACTTC. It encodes CASSNPGRSYEQYF.

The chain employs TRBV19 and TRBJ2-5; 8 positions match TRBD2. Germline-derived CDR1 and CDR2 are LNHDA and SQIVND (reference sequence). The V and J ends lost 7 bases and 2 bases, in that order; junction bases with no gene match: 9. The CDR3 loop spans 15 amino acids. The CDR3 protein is CASTSGGGGQETQYF. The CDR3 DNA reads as TGTGCCAGTACCTCAGGAGGCGGGGGGCAAGAGACCCAGTACTTC. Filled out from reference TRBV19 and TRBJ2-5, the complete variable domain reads DGGITQSPKYLFRKEGQNVTLSCEQNLNHDAMYWYRQDPGQGLRLIYYSQIVNDFQKGDIAEGYSVSREKKESFPLTVTSAQKNPTAFYLCASTSGGGGQETQYFGPGTRLLVL.

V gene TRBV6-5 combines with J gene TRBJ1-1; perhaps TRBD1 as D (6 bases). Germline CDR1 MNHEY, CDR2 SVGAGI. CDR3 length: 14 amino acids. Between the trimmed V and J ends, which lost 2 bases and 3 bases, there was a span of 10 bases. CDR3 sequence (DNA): TGTGCCAGCAGTTACGGGGGGGCCTACACTGAAGCTTTCTTT. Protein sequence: CASSYGGAYTEAFF.

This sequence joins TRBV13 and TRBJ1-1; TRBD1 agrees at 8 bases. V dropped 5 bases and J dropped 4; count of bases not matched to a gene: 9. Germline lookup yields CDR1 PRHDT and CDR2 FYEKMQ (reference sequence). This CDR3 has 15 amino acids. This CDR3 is CASSISGGRGTEAFF. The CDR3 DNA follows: TGTGCCAGCAGCATTTCAGGGGGCCGGGGCACTGAAGCTTTCTTT.

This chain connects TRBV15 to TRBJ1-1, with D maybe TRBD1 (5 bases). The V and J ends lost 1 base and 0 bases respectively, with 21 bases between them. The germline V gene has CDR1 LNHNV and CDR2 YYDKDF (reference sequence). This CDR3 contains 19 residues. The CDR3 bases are TGTGCCACCAGCAGAGTCCTCTCCGCAGGGCTTTACATGAACACTGAAGCTTTCTTT. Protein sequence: CATSRVLSAGLYMNTEAFF. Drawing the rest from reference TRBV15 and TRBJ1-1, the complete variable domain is DAMVIQNPRYQVTQFGKPVTLSCSQTLNHNVMYWYQQKSSQAPKLLFHYYDKDFNNEADTPDNFQSRRPNTSFCFLDIRSPGLGDTAMYLCATSRVLSAGLYMNTEAFFGQGTRLTVV.

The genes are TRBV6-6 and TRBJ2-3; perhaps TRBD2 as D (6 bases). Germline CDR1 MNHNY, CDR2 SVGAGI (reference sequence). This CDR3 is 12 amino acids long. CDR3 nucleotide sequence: TGTGTCGCAAGGGGAGGAGGGGATACGCAGTATTTT. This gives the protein CVARGGGDTQYF.

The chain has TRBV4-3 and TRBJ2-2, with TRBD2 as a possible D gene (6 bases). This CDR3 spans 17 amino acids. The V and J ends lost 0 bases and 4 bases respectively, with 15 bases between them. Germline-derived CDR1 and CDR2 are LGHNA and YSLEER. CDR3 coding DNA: TGCGCCAGCAGCCAAGACGTCGGCAGGAGGGTCACCGGGGAGCTGTTTTTT. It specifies CASSQDVGRRVTGELFF.

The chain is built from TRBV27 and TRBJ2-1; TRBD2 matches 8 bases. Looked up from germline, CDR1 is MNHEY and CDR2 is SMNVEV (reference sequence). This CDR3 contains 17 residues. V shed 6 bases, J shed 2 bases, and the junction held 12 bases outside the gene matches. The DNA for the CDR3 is TGTGCCAGCAGCACCATTCCCTCAGCGGGAGCCTACAATGAGCAGTTCTTC. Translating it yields CASSTIPSAGAYNEQFF.

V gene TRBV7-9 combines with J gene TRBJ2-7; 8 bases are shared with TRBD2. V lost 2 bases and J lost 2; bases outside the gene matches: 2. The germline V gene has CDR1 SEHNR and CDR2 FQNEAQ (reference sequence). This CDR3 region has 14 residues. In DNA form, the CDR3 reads TGTGCCAGCAGCTTAACTAGCGGCCCCTACGAGCAGTACTTC. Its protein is CASSLTSGPYEQYF. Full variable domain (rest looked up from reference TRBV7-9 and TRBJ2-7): DTGVSQNPRHKITKRGQNVTFRCDPISEHNRLYWYRQTLGQGPEFLTYFQNEAQLEKSRLLSDRFSAERPKGSFSTLEIQRTEQGDSAMYLCASSLTSGPYEQYFGPGTRLTVT.

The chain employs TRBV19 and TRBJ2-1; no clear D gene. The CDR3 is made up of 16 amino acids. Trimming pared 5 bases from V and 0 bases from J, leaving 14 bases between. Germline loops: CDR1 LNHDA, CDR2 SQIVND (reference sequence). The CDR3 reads CASSRLGPRSYNEQFF. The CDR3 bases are TGTGCCAGTAGTCGACTTGGGCCCCGCTCCTACAATGAGCAGTTCTTC.

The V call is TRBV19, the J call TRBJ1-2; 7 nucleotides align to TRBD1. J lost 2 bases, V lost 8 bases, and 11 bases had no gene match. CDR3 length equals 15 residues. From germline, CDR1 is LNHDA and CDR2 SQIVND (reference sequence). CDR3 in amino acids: CASGPVDRANYGYTF. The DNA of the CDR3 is TGTGCCAGTGGCCCCGTCGACAGGGCGAACTATGGCTACACCTTC.

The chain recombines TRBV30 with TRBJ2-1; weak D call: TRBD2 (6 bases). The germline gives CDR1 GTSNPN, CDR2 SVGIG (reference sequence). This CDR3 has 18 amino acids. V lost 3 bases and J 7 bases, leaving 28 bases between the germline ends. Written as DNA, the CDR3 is TGTGCCTGGAGCCGGGACTTTTCCTTGGCGGGATTACGGAATGAGCAGTTCTTC. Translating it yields CAWSRDFSLAGLRNEQFF.

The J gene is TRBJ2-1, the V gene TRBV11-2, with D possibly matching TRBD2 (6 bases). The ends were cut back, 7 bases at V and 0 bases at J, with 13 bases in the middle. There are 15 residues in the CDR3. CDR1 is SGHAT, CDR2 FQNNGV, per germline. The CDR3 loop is CASTWGDPSYNEQFF. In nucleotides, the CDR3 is TGTGCCAGCACTTGGGGGGACCCCTCCTACAATGAGCAGTTCTTC.

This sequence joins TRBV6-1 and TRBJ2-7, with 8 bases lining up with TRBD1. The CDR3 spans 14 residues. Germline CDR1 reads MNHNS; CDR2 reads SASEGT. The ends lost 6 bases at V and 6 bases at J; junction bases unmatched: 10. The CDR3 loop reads CASSSRGQRIEQYF. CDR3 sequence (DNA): TGTGCCAGCAGCTCCAGGGGGCAGAGGATCGAGCAGTACTTC.

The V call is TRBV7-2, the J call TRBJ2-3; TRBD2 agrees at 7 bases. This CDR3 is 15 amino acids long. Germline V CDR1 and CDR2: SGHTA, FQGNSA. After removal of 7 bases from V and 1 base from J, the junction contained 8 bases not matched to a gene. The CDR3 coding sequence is TGTGCCAGCAAGCCTGACCGGGGGGGCACAGATACGCAGTATTTT. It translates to CASKPDRGGTDTQYF.